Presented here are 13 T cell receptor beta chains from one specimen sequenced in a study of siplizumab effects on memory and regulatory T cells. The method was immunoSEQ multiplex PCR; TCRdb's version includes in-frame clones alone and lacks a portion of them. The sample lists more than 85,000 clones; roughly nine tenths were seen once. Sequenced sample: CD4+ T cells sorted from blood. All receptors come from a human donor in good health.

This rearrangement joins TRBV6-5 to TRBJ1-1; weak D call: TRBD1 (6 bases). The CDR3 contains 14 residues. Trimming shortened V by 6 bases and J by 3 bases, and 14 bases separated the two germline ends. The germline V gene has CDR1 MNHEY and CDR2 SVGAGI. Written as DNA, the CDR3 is TGTGCCAGCAGCGGGGGCTTCTTGGACACTGAAGCTTTCTTT. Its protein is CASSGGFLDTEAFF.

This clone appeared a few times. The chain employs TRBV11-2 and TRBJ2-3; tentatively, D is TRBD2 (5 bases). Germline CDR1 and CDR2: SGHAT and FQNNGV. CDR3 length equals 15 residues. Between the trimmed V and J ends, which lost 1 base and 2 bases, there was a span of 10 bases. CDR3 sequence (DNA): TGTGCCAGCAGCTTAGTGGCGGGCTTCACAGATACGCAGTATTTT. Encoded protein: CASSLVAGFTDTQYF.

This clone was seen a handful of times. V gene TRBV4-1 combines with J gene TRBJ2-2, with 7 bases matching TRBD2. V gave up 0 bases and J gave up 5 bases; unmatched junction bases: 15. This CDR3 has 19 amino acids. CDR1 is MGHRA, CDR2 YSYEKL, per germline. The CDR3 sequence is CASSQDLFSGLGRTGELFF. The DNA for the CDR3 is TGCGCCAGCAGCCAAGATTTGTTTAGTGGACTAGGTAGGACCGGGGAGCTGTTTTTT.

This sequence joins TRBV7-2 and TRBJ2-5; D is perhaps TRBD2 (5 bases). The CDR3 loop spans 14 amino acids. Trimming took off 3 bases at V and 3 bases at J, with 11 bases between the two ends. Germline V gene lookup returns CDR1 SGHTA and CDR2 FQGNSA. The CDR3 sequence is CASSLGRWEETQYF. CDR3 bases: TGTGCCAGCAGCTTGGGGAGATGGGAAGAGACCCAGTACTTC.

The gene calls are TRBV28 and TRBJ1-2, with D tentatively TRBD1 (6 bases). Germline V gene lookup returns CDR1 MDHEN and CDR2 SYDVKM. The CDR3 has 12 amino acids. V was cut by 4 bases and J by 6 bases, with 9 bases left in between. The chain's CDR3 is CASSSRQDGYTF. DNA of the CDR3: TGTGCCAGCAGTTCCCGACAGGATGGCTACACCTTC.

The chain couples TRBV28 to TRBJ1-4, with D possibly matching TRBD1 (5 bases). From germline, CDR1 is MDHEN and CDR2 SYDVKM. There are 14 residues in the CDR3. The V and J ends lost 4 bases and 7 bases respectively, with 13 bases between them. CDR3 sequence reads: CASSWRMGGEKLFF. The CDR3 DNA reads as TGTGCCAGCAGTTGGCGGATGGGGGGTGAAAAACTGTTTTTT.

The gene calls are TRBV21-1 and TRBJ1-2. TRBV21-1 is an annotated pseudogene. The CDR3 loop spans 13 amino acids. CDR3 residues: CASSKDVRGVSTF. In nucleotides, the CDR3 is TGTGCCAGCAGCAAAGACGTTCGGGGGGTAAGTACCTTC.

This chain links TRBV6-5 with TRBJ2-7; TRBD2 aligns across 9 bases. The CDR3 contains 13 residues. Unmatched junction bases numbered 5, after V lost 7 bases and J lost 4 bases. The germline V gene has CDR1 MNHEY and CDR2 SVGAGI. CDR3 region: CASKAGGDYEQYF. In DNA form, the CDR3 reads TGTGCCAGCAAAGCGGGAGGCGATTACGAGCAGTACTTC.

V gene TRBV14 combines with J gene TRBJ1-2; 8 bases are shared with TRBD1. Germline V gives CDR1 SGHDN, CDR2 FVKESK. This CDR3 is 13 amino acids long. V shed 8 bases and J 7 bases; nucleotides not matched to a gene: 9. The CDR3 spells CASHTGGNSGYTF. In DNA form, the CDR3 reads TGTGCCAGCCACACAGGGGGTAATAGTGGCTACACCTTC.

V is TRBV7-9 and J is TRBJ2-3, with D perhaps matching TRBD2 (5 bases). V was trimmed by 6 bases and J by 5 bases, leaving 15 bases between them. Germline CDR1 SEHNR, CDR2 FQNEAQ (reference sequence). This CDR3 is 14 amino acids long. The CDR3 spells CASRALWERDTQYF. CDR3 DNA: TGTGCCAGCAGGGCGCTTTGGGAGAGAGATACGCAGTATTTT.

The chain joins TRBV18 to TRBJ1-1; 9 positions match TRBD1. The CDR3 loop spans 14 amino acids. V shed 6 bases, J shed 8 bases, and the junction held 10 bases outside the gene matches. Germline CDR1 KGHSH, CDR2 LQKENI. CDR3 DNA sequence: TGTGCCAGCTCGACACAAAAGGGACAGGGCGAAGCTTTCTTT. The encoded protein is CASSTQKGQGEAFF.

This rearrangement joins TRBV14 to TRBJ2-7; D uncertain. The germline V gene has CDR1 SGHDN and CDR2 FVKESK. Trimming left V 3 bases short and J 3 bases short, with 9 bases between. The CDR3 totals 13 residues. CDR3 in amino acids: CASSHSPVYEQYF. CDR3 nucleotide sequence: TGTGCCAGCAGCCATTCCCCTGTCTACGAGCAGTACTTC.

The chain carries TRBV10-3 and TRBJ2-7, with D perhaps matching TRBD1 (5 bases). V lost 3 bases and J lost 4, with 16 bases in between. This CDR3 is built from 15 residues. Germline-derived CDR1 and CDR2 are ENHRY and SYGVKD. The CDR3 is CAISEGVSKGYEQYF. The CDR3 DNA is TGTGCCATCAGTGAAGGGGTTTCAAAAGGGTACGAGCAGTACTTC.